This TCR beta chain derives from a study of graft-versus-host responses after intestinal transplantation. Whole-study context: Each recipient received a multivisceral, liver-intestinal, or isolated intestinal graft.

Points from the study as a whole: Across patients carrying graft-donor T cell macrochimerism, allografts held high graft-versus-host to host-versus-graft clonal ratios. The highest levels of circulating GvH clones went along with early declines in HvG clones after transplant. Analysis identified GvH clones in recipient marrow, with some appearing first in ileum or blood.

The CDR3 has 14 amino acids. V lost 0 bases and J lost 5, with 10 bases in between. Germline CDR1 and CDR2: GTSNPN and SVGIG (reference sequence). A word on this clone: Its antigen is still unknown.

Profiling relied on immunoSEQ multiplex PCR, and the TCRdb table lists in-frame clones only, not all of them. The data hold over 100,000 clones, with 85% to 95% observed a single time. This chain connects TRBV30 to TRBJ1-4; no firm D call. The specimen was unstimulated CD4+ T cells sorted from spleen or lymph node cells, collected before transplant. The TCR comes from a human donor who was the organ donor for an intestinal transplant. The CDR3 region is CAWSVLQKNEKLFF. The CDR3 DNA sequence: TGTGCCTGGAGTGTACTACAGAAAAATGAAAAACTGTTTTTT.